The next 20 T cell receptor beta chains were all read from a single sample in a study of blood T cell repertoires in COVID-19. Libraries were prepared by immunoSEQ multiplex PCR; TCRdb keeps only in-frame clonotypes and omits some of them. This sample has approximately 150,000 clones, with 75% to 85% found just once. Specimen: peripheral blood. The receptors were sampled from a human donor in a cohort sampled during active COVID-19.

The chain carries TRBV9 and TRBJ2-6, with unresolved D. V was cut by 3 bases and J by 2 bases, with 9 bases left in between. This CDR3 region has 15 residues. Germline V gene data show CDR1 as SGDLS and CDR2 as YYNGEE. The CDR3 reads CASSELVAGANVLTF. Written as DNA, the CDR3 is TGTGCCAGCAGCGAATTAGTTGCTGGGGCCAACGTCCTGACTTTC.

V and J are TRBV11-2 and TRBJ2-3; no clear D gene. V shed 0 bases and J shed 6 bases, with 7 bases lying between them. This CDR3 region has 13 residues. CDR1 and CDR2 (germline): SGHAT, FQNNGV. As DNA, the CDR3 is TGTGCCAGCAGCTTAGATCTTTCCGATACGCAGTATTTT. Encoded protein: CASSLDLSDTQYF.

This clone was counted a single time. The V and J genes are TRBV6-5 and TRBJ2-1, with TRBD2 matching 9 bases. The trim removed 5 bases at V and 7 bases at J, leaving 9 bases unmatched. Germline values: CDR1 MNHEY, CDR2 SVGAGI. CDR3 length: 15 amino acids. DNA for the CDR3: TGTGCCAGCAGTACTGGTCGCAGCGGGGGGAATGAGCAGTTCTTC. Translating gives CASSTGRSGGNEQFF.

This chain joins TRBV11-2 and TRBJ2-1; maybe TRBD2 (5 bases). The germline V and J ends were trimmed by 8 bases and 3 bases, with 17 bases remaining between them. The CDR3 contains 15 residues. The germline gives CDR1 SGHAT, CDR2 FQNNGV. CDR3 region: CASARGAPVYNEQFF. The CDR3, as DNA: TGTGCCAGCGCCCGGGGTGCGCCCGTCTACAATGAGCAGTTCTTC.

The rearrangement uses TRBV27 and TRBJ1-6; no clear D. Germline V CDR1 and CDR2: MNHEY, SMNVEV (reference sequence). The CDR3 loop spans 15 amino acids. The V end lost 0 bases, the J end lost 10 bases, and 13 bases lay between the germline ends. CDR3 sequence (DNA): TGTGCCAGCAGTTTATCGCGGGCCGGGTCGTCACCCCTCCACTTT. The encoded protein is CASSLSRAGSSPLHF.

The V gene is TRBV6-5, the J gene TRBJ2-7; 7 bases agree with TRBD2. CDR1 and CDR2 (germline): MNHEY, SVGAGI. This CDR3 region has 15 residues. V was pared by 9 bases and J by 7 bases, with 18 bases of the junction left unmatched. This CDR3 is CASREVREAVGEQYF. As DNA, the CDR3 is TGTGCCAGTCGGGAGGTGAGGGAGGCTGTAGGAGAGCAGTACTTC.

There are a few counts of this clone. Here the CDR3 DNA reads TGTGCCAGCAGCTTATGGGGCCCTGGAGGGGGCAATCAGCCCCAGCATTTT. As protein: CASSLWGPGGGNQPQHF. The J gene is TRBJ1-5, the V gene TRBV7-8, with D possibly matching TRBD1 (5 bases). This CDR3 contains 17 residues. The V and J ends lost 2 bases and 2 bases respectively, with 16 bases between them. Germline-derived CDR1 and CDR2 are SGHVS and FQNEAQ.

This chain joins TRBV6-2 or TRBV6-3 and TRBJ2-2, with TRBD1 identical over 7 bases. This CDR3 contains 16 residues. Germline CDR1 is MNHEY and CDR2 is SVGEGT. V lost 4 bases and J lost 4; bases outside the gene matches: 9. DNA of the CDR3: TGTGCCAGCAGTTCTGACTCGGGACAGCCCACCGGGGAGCTGTTTTTT. The encoded protein is CASSSDSGQPTGELFF.

The genes are TRBV6-5 and TRBJ2-7, with TRBD1 as a possible D gene (6 bases). Germline V gene data show CDR1 as MNHEY and CDR2 as SVGAGI. Trimming removed 5 bases at V and 12 bases at J, with 20 bases between. The CDR3 runs to 13 residues. DNA for the CDR3: TGTGCCAGCAGTCCCAGTCTGGCAGGGGCCCCGTACTTC. It specifies CASSPSLAGAPYF.

This rearrangement joins TRBV5-4 to TRBJ1-1; D possibly corresponds to TRBD1 (5 bases). Germline V lookup: CDR1 SGHNT, CDR2 YYREEE (reference sequence). There are 14 residues in the CDR3. The V end lost 5 bases, the J end lost 4 bases, and 15 bases lay between the germline ends. As DNA, the CDR3 is TGTGCCAGCAGGGATAAAGCCGGGGGCACTGAAGCTTTCTTT. Translation: CASRDKAGGTEAFF.

The chain employs TRBV18 and TRBJ1-3; D remains unclear. V gave up 4 bases and J gave up 1 base, with 5 bases separating them. The CDR3 contains 13 residues. Germline CDR1 and CDR2: KGHSH and LQKENI. CDR3 nucleotide sequence: TGTGCCAGCTCACGAGCTTCTGGAAACACCATATATTTT. Translating gives CASSRASGNTIYF.

The gene calls are TRBV10-2 and TRBJ2-1, with 9 bases fitting TRBD2. V dropped 7 bases and J dropped 4; count of bases not matched to a gene: 14. CDR3 length equals 17 residues. Germline assignment: CDR1 WSHSY and CDR2 SAAADI. The CDR3 loop is CASTNGIAGVSYNEQFF. The CDR3 coding sequence is TGCGCCAGCACGAATGGAATAGCGGGGGTTTCGTACAATGAGCAGTTCTTC.

This chain links TRBV27 with TRBJ2-6, with TRBD2 as a possible D gene (5 bases). Germline lookup yields CDR1 MNHEY and CDR2 SMNVEV (reference sequence). The CDR3 runs to 15 residues. Trimming shortened V by 8 bases and J by 3 bases, and 14 bases separated the two germline ends. CDR3 loop: CASQDMGSGANVLTF. CDR3 DNA sequence: TGTGCCAGCCAAGATATGGGGAGTGGGGCCAACGTCCTGACTTTC.

The chain has TRBV5-4 and TRBJ2-3; 11 bases align to TRBD2. V was clipped by 1 base and J by 2 bases; unmatched bases: 12. This CDR3 comprises 19 residues. CDR1 is SGHNT and CDR2 is YYREEE in the germline V gene (reference sequence). The CDR3 DNA sequence: TGTGCCAGCAGCTTGTTAGCGGGAGGGCCCTCCAAAGCCACAGATACGCAGTATTTT. It encodes CASSLLAGGPSKATDTQYF.

The chain joins TRBV6-2 or TRBV6-3 to TRBJ2-3; weak D call: TRBD2 (5 bases). This CDR3 is 15 amino acids long. Germline V gene sequence: CDR1 MNHEY, CDR2 SVGEGT. The ends were cut back, 5 bases at V and 0 bases at J, with 12 bases in the middle. The CDR3 here is CASSPTRRSTDTQYF. The CDR3 DNA reads TGTGCCAGCAGTCCAACTAGGAGGAGCACAGATACGCAGTATTTT.

The rearrangement uses TRBV9 and TRBJ2-7; 14 bases match TRBD2. Germline-derived CDR1 and CDR2 are SGDLS and YYNGEE. After removal of 4 bases from V and 3 bases from J, the junction contained 3 bases not matched to a gene. The CDR3 length is 15 residues. CDR3 residues: CASSTGTSGSYEQYF. The CDR3 region has the DNA TGTGCCAGCAGCACAGGGACTAGCGGGAGCTACGAGCAGTACTTC.

V gene TRBV6-4 combines with J gene TRBJ2-1; 7 bases fit TRBD1. There are 15 residues in the CDR3. The V gene's germline CDR1 is MRHNA and CDR2 SNTAGT. The V and J ends lost 2 bases and 3 bases, in that order; junction bases with no gene match: 4. In DNA form, the CDR3 reads TGTGCCAGCAGTGACGGGACAGAGTTCTACAATGAGCAGTTCTTC. Its protein is CASSDGTEFYNEQFF.

V is TRBV7-8 and J is TRBJ1-6; TRBD1 matches 8 bases. Germline loops: CDR1 SGHVS, CDR2 FQNEAQ. With V trimmed by 4 bases and J by 7 bases, 6 bases remained unmatched. The CDR3 runs to 15 residues. The CDR3 nucleotides read TGTGCCAGCAGCTCGACAGGGGCAAACAATTCACCCCTCCACTTT. Its protein is CASSSTGANNSPLHF.

The chain combines TRBV5-5 with TRBJ2-1, with 9 bases matching TRBD2. Looked up from germline, CDR1 is SGHKS and CDR2 is YYEKEE (reference sequence). The trim removed 4 bases at V and 2 bases at J, leaving 7 bases unmatched. CDR3 size: 16 residues. Written as DNA, the CDR3 is TGTGCCAGCAGCCCCCTGGCGGGGGGGACCTACAATGAGCAGTTCTTC. Translation: CASSPLAGGTYNEQFF.

This rearrangement joins TRBV18 to TRBJ2-7; D unclear. The CDR3 runs 15 residues. V lost 2 bases and J lost 3, with 14 bases in between. Germline CDR1 reads KGHSH; CDR2 reads LQKENI. In DNA, the CDR3 is TGTGCCAGCTCACCAGGGCACCCCTCCATCTACGAGCAGTACTTC. Protein sequence: CASSPGHPSIYEQYF.